The 31 T cell receptor beta chains in this list originate from one sample, sequenced in a study of cytomegalovirus exposure and HLA in healthy donors. Use of 60 Vbeta and 13 Jbeta primers characterized the PCR. Assay used: immunoSEQ multiplex PCR; TCRdb lists only in-frame clones, some missing. Among under 130,000 clones listed, 65% were seen once. Sequencing was performed on PBMCs. These receptor sequences come from a man aged 25 to 40 in good health and CMV-seropositive.

The chain combines TRBV9 with TRBJ2-2; maybe TRBD2 (6 bases). The ends were cut back, 3 bases at V and 0 bases at J, with 9 bases in the middle. Germline CDR1 is SGDLS and CDR2 is YYNGEE. CDR3 length: 15 amino acids. CDR3 in DNA: TGTGCCAGCAGCGAAACGGGGGCGAACACCGGGGAGCTGTTTTTT. This gives the protein CASSETGANTGELFF.

The V gene is TRBV30, the J gene TRBJ2-2, with a possible D match to TRBD2 (6 bases). Trimming cost V 3 bases and J 3 bases, with 11 bases left between them. CDR3 length: 14 amino acids. CDR1 is GTSNPN, CDR2 SVGIG, per germline (reference sequence). The CDR3 DNA follows: TGTGCCTGGAGCCGGGACTGGTACACCGGGGAGCTGTTTTTT. Encoded protein: CAWSRDWYTGELFF. Full variable domain (remainder filled in from reference TRBV30 and TRBJ2-2): SQTIHQWPATLVQPVGSPLSLECTVEGTSNPNLYWYRQAAGRGLQLLFYSVGIGQISSEVPQNLSASRPQDRQFILSSKKLLLSDSGFYLCAWSRDWYTGELFFGEGSRLTVL.

The chain joins TRBV6-5 to TRBJ2-5; weak D call: TRBD1 (6 bases). Germline assignment: CDR1 MNHEY and CDR2 SVGAGI. CDR3 length: 16 residues. Trimming cost V 1 base and J 5 bases, with 17 bases left between them. The CDR3 DNA reads TGTGCCAGCAGTTACTTCGGGGTAGCGAGGGGGGAGACCCAGTACTTC. It specifies CASSYFGVARGETQYF.

This sequence joins TRBV7-9 and TRBJ2-5; a weak D match, TRBD1 (6 bases). Germline CDR1 is SEHNR and CDR2 is FQNEAQ (reference sequence). The CDR3 runs to 16 residues. With 5 bases removed from V and 3 bases from J, the gap between germline ends came to 19 bases. CDR3 DNA: TGTGCCAGCAGCCCTCGGGCCCGAGGGGGAAAAGAGACCCAGTACTTC. The encoded protein is CASSPRARGGKETQYF.

This clone was recorded once. This chain links TRBV5-1 with TRBJ1-1; D uncertain. Germline CDR1 SGHRS, CDR2 YFSETQ. Trimming removed 1 base at V and 3 bases at J, with 10 bases between. The CDR3 totals 14 residues. CDR3 coding DNA: TGCGCCAGCAGCTTGCGAGCTTTTGACACTGAAGCTTTCTTT. This encodes CASSLRAFDTEAFF.

V and J are TRBV14 and TRBJ1-2; the match to TRBD1 covers 7 bases. The CDR3 length is 14 residues. Trimming cost V 2 bases and J 2 bases; bases outside gene matches: 2. CDR1 is SGHDN, CDR2 FVKESK, per germline. CDR3 bases: TGTGCCAGCAGCCAACAGGGGGGAAACTATGGCTACACCTTC. Translating gives CASSQQGGNYGYTF.

The chain is built from TRBV2 and TRBJ1-1; 10 bases are a match to TRBD1. The CDR3 runs 14 residues. Germline V gives CDR1 SNHLY, CDR2 FYNNEI. Trimming removed 3 bases from V and 8 bases from J; junction bases left unmatched: 6. CDR3 coding DNA: TGTGCCAGCAGTGAGGGACAGGGGTCGGGAGAAGCTTTCTTT. Residues: CASSEGQGSGEAFF.

The rearrangement joins TRBV6-4 to TRBJ1-2; D not resolved. This CDR3 spans 14 amino acids. V shed 5 bases and J shed 6 bases, with 16 bases lying between them. From germline, CDR1 is MRHNA and CDR2 SNTAGT. DNA for the CDR3: TGTGCCAGCAGTAAAACCATGGGAGTTGATGGCTACACCTTC. This sequence encodes CASSKTMGVDGYTF.

The V call is TRBV30, the J call TRBJ2-7, with D unresolved. The V gene lost 1 base and the J gene lost 4 bases, with 17 bases spanning the gap. The CDR3 contains 15 residues. Per germline, CDR1 GTSNPN and CDR2 SVGIG (reference sequence). CDR3 in DNA: TGTGCCTGGAGTGCCTCCATGACGGCTAGATACGAGCAGTACTTC. It translates to CAWSASMTARYEQYF.

In its sample, this clone was seen once. Additional DNA sequences in this sample encode the identical CDR3. This rearrangement joins TRBV9 to TRBJ2-7; D may be TRBD2 (6 bases). CDR3 length: 14 residues. In germline, CDR1 is SGDLS, CDR2 YYNGEE. The V and J ends lost 2 bases and 1 base respectively, with 10 bases between them. Here the CDR3 DNA reads TGTGCCAGCAGCGTCGGGGCGGGGTCCTACGAGCAGTACTTC. Its protein is CASSVGAGSYEQYF. Complete variable domain (other parts from reference TRBV9 and TRBJ2-7): DSGVTQTPKHLITATGQRVTLRCSPRSGDLSVYWYQQSLDQGLQFLIQYYNGEERAKGNILERFSAQQFPDLHSELNLSSLELGDSALYFCASSVGAGSYEQYFGPGTRLTVT.

The rearrangement joins TRBV29-1 to TRBJ1-2, with D maybe TRBD1 (5 bases). Germline V gene data show CDR1 as SQVTM and CDR2 as ANQGSEA. The CDR3 has 12 amino acids. V lost 3 bases, J lost 6 bases, and 11 bases lay in between. CDR3 sequence reads: CSVDMAGNGYTF. The CDR3 nucleotides are TGCAGCGTTGATATGGCAGGGAATGGCTACACCTTC. The full variable domain, its missing parts supplied by reference TRBV29-1 and TRBJ1-2, is SAVISQKPSRDICQRGTSLTIQCQVDSQVTMMFWYRQQPGQSLTLIATANQGSEATYESGFVIDKFPISRPNLTFSTLTVSNMSPEDSSIYLCSVDMAGNGYTFGSGTRLTVV.

This clone was counted once. The rearrangement joins TRBV5-1 to TRBJ1-5, with D perhaps TRBD1 (6 bases). V gave up 4 bases and J gave up 5 bases, with 13 bases separating them. Germline V CDR1 and CDR2: SGHRS, YFSETQ. The CDR3 runs to 14 residues. This CDR3 is CASSPTGMDQPQHF. The CDR3 bases are TGCGCCAGCAGCCCCACAGGGATGGATCAGCCCCAGCATTTT.

This clone has just a few counts. The genes are TRBV2 and TRBJ1-5; TRBD1 is a possible D gene (5 bases). The CDR3 loop spans 14 amino acids. The germline CDR1 and CDR2 sequences are SNHLY and FYNNEI. Between the trimmed V and J ends, which lost 6 bases and 6 bases, there was a span of 15 bases. The CDR3 DNA is TGTGCCAGCAGGTACTCAGGGTTAATTCAGCCCCAGCATTTT. This sequence encodes CASRYSGLIQPQHF.

This clone was counted a few times. In the same sample, other DNA sequences code for this CDR3. This chain connects TRBV2 to TRBJ2-7; TRBD1 agrees at 8 bases. Germline assignment: CDR1 SNHLY and CDR2 FYNNEI. The CDR3 runs to 13 residues. The ends lost 6 bases at V and 7 bases at J; junction bases unmatched: 8. The CDR3 region has the DNA TGTGCCAGCAGCAGGACAGGGACTTGGGAGCAGTACTTC. Its translation is CASSRTGTWEQYF.

The rearrangement joins TRBV30 to TRBJ1-2, with a possible D match to TRBD1 (5 bases). CDR3 length: 15 amino acids. Germline CDR1 and CDR2: GTSNPN and SVGIG (reference sequence). V was trimmed by 4 bases and J by 8 bases, leaving 23 bases between them. CDR3 in DNA: TGTGCCTGGACCGCAGGGACTTATGGAGAGGGGGGCTACACCTTC. It encodes CAWTAGTYGEGGYTF.

This chain uses TRBV5-1 with TRBJ1-3; no clear D gene. Trimming took off 2 bases at V and 2 bases at J, with 8 bases between the two ends. There are 14 residues in the CDR3. Looked up from germline, CDR1 is SGHRS and CDR2 is YFSETQ. CDR3 nucleotides: TGCGCCAGCAGCTTTGCCGGGGCTGGAAACACCATATATTTT. This sequence encodes CASSFAGAGNTIYF.

The chain carries TRBV7-8 and TRBJ1-5, with D perhaps matching TRBD1 (6 bases). Trimming left V 4 bases short and J 6 bases short, with 16 bases between. The CDR3 is 15 residues long. The germline V gene encodes CDR1 SGHVS and CDR2 FQNEAQ. The CDR3 DNA reads TGTGCCAGCAGCTCGACCAGGGGTGCGGGTCAGCCCCAGCATTTT. As protein: CASSSTRGAGQPQHF.

This clone appeared a few times. The V gene is TRBV19, the J gene TRBJ2-5, with 9 bases identical to TRBD2. Germline V gives CDR1 LNHDA, CDR2 SQIVND (reference sequence). CDR3 size: 14 residues. V shed 9 bases and J 5 bases; nucleotides not matched to a gene: 10. The CDR3 region is CASSRGGGGETQYF. CDR3 DNA sequence: TGTGCCAGCTCACGGGGCGGGGGGGGTGAGACCCAGTACTTC.

The gene calls are TRBV7-3 and TRBJ2-2; 10 nucleotides align to TRBD1. CDR1 is SGHTA, CDR2 FQGTGA, per germline. After removal of 4 bases from V and 2 bases from J, the junction contained 4 bases not matched to a gene. The CDR3 has 16 amino acids. The CDR3 is CASSSGTGDNTGELFF. The CDR3 DNA sequence: TGTGCCAGCAGCTCAGGGACAGGGGATAACACCGGGGAGCTGTTTTTT.

The chain carries TRBV20-1 and TRBJ1-1; no firm D call. CDR3 size: 10 residues. V was pared by 6 bases and J by 12 bases, with 14 bases between. Looked up from germline, CDR1 is DFQATT and CDR2 is SNEGSKA (reference sequence). CDR3 coding DNA: TGCAGTGCCCCAGGCGTGTTATCTTTCTTT. Translating gives CSAPGVLSFF.

This chain links TRBV5-1 with TRBJ2-1; D may be TRBD1 (5 bases). CDR1 is SGHRS and CDR2 is YFSETQ in the germline V gene. There are 16 residues in the CDR3. The germline V and J ends were trimmed by 0 bases and 3 bases, with 13 bases remaining between them. The CDR3 loop reads CASSLAFRDNYNEQFF. CDR3 DNA sequence: TGCGCCAGCAGCTTGGCCTTCAGGGATAACTACAATGAGCAGTTCTTC.

V usage is TRBV28 and J usage is TRBJ1-2, with a weak D call TRBD1 (5 bases). Trimming took off 4 bases at V and 3 bases at J, with 15 bases between the two ends. The CDR3 is 15 residues long. Germline V gene sequence: CDR1 MDHEN, CDR2 SYDVKM. The CDR3: CASSSWGGKDYGYTF. The CDR3 DNA sequence: TGTGCCAGCAGTTCCTGGGGGGGAAAGGACTATGGCTACACCTTC.

The chain has TRBV18 and TRBJ2-5; perhaps TRBD1 as D (5 bases). The end of the DNA aligns better with TRBJ2-7, so the J call may be wrong. This CDR3 has 14 amino acids. Germline loops: CDR1 KGHSH, CDR2 LQKENI. CDR3 sequence: CASSLMSGIDEQYF. The CDR3 bases are TGTGCCAGCTCATTAATGTCAGGGATCGACGAGCAGTACTTC.

The chain couples TRBV7-3 to TRBJ2-7; 8 bases line up with TRBD2. The V gene's germline CDR1 is SGHTA and CDR2 FQGTGA. With 2 bases clipped from V and 3 bases from J, the junction kept 6 bases outside the gene matches. The CDR3 loop spans 15 amino acids. CDR3 DNA sequence: TGTGCCAGCAGCTTACAGGCGGGGGGACACTACGAGCAGTACTTC. Its protein product is CASSLQAGGHYEQYF.

V usage is TRBV7-8 and J usage is TRBJ2-7, with D perhaps TRBD1 (5 bases). V shed 3 bases and J shed 3 bases, with 6 bases lying between them. The length of the CDR3 is 12 residues. Germline CDR1 SGHVS, CDR2 FQNEAQ. The CDR3 DNA reads TGTGCCAGCAGCTTGACAGTCTACGAGCAGTACTTC. Translation gives CASSLTVYEQYF.

This clone came up a few times. The V call is TRBV19, the J call TRBJ2-6; D may be TRBD1 (6 bases). The CDR3 runs 18 residues. V was cut by 10 bases and J by 4 bases, with 26 bases left in between. Germline lookup yields CDR1 LNHDA and CDR2 SQIVND (reference sequence). In DNA form, the CDR3 reads TGTGCCACCAAGACAGGAGGTCTTAGTGCGAAAGGGGCCAACGTCCTGACTTTC. Its translation is CATKTGGLSAKGANVLTF.

The V call is TRBV4-1, the J call TRBJ2-2; D may be TRBD1 (6 bases). Germline CDR1 reads MGHRA; CDR2 reads YSYEKL. V lost 0 bases to trimming and J lost 6 bases, with 14 bases between them. The CDR3 totals 16 residues. DNA of the CDR3: TGCGCCAGCAGCCAAGATGGTGGAACAGGGTCCGGGGAGCTGTTTTTT. Translation: CASSQDGGTGSGELFF.

The chain recombines TRBV5-1 with TRBJ2-1, with 8 bases fitting TRBD1. Trimming took 4 bases from V and 8 from J; bases not matched to a gene: 11. Germline values: CDR1 SGHRS, CDR2 YFSETQ. The CDR3 contains 15 residues. The chain's CDR3 is CASSQGTGIGDEQFF. CDR3 DNA sequence: TGCGCCAGCAGCCAAGGGACAGGTATAGGGGATGAGCAGTTCTTC.

This chain joins TRBV7-2 and TRBJ1-4; D not certain. This CDR3 has 15 amino acids. CDR1 is SGHTA and CDR2 is FQGNSA in the germline V gene. V lost 5 bases to trimming and J lost 5 bases, with 15 bases between them. In DNA, the CDR3 is TGTGCCAGCAGCGGAGGCCCAGGTTCCAATGAAAAACTGTTTTTT. Amino acids: CASSGGPGSNEKLFF.

The gene calls are TRBV2 and TRBJ2-2, with D tentatively TRBD1 (5 bases). This CDR3 contains 16 residues. V dropped 7 bases and J dropped 1 base, with 16 bases sitting between them. Germline V lookup: CDR1 SNHLY, CDR2 FYNNEI. The CDR3, as DNA: TGTGCCAGCACTAAGGACATCCCCTTGAACACCGGGGAGCTGTTTTTT. Its protein is CASTKDIPLNTGELFF.

This rearrangement joins TRBV6-5 to TRBJ2-5, with 11 nucleotides matching TRBD1. The junction had 2 bases not matched to a gene; V was cut back by 4 bases and J by 7 bases. CDR1 and CDR2 (germline): MNHEY, SVGAGI. This CDR3 region has 13 residues. CDR3 bases: TGTGCCAGCAGTTCCGGGACAGGGGGGACCCAGTACTTC. This encodes CASSSGTGGTQYF.